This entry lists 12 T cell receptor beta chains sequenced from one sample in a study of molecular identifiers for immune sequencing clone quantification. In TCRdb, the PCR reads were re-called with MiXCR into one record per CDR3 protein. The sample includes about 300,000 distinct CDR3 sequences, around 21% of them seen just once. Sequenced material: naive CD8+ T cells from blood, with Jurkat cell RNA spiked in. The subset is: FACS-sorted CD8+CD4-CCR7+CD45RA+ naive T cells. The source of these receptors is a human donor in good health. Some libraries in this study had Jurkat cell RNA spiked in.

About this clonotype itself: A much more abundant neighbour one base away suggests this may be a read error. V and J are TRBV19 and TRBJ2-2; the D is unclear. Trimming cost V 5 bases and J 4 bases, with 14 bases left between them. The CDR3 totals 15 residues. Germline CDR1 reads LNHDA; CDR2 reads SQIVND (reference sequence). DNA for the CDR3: TGTGCCAGTAGTCCTCAGACAAGGCTCACCGGGGAGCTGTTTTTT. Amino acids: CASSPQTRLTGELFF.

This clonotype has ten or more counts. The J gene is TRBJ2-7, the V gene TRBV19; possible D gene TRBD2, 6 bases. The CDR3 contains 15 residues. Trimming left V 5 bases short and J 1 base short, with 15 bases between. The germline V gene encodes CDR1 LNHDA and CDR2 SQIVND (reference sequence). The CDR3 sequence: CASSYRDSGSYEQYF. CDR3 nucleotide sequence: TGTGCCAGTAGTTACCGGGACTCAGGGTCCTACGAGCAGTACTTC.

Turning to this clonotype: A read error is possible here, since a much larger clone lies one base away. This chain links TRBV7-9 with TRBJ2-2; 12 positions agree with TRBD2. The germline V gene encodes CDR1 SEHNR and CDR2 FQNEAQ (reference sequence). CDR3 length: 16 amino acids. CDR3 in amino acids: CDIRTSGMLSGGELFF. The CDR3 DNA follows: TGTGACATCCGGACTAGCGGGATGTTGAGTGGCGGGGAGCTGTTTTTT. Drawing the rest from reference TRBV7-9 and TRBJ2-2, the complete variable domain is DTGVSQNPRHKITKRGQNVTFRCDPISEHNRLYWYRQTLGQGPEFLTYFQNEAQLEKSRLLSDRFSAERPKGSFSTLEIQRTEQGDSAMYLCDIRTSGMLSGGELFFGEGSRLTVL.

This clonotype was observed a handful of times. CDR3 region: CASSQDLSLGEAFF. For the CDR3, the DNA is TGCGCCAGCAGCCAAGATCTATCCCTCGGTGAAGCTTTCTTT. V usage is TRBV4-3 and J usage is TRBJ1-1; the D is unclear. The germline V gene has CDR1 LGHNA and CDR2 YSLEER. Trimming cost V 0 bases and J 7 bases, with 12 bases left between them. This CDR3 comprises 14 residues.

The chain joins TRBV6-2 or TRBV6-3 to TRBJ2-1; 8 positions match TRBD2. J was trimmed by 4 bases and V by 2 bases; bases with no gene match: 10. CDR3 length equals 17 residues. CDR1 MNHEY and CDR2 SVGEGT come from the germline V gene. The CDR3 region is CASSYNPGGAIYNEQFF. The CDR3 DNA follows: TGTGCCAGCAGTTACAACCCGGGAGGGGCAATATACAATGAGCAGTTCTTC.

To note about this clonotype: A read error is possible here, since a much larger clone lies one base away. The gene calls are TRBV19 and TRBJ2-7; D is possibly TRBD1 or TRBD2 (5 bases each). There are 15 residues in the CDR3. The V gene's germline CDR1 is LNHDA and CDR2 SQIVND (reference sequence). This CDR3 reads CANSMTAENPYEQYF. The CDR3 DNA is TGTGCCAATAGTATGACAGCGGAGAATCCCTACGAGCAGTACTTC.

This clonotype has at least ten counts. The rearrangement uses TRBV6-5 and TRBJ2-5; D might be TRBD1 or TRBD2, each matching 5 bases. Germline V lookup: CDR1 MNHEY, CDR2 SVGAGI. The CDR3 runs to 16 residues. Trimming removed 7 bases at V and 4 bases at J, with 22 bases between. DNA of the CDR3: TGTGCCAGCAACCCATGGGGGACCGAGGCTGGAGAGACCCAGTACTTC. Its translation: CASNPWGTEAGETQYF.

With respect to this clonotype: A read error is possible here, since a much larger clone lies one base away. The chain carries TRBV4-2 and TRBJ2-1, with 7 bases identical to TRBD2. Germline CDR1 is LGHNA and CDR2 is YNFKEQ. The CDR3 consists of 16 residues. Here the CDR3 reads CASSQRGSGTDNEQLF. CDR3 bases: TGTGCCAGCAGCCAGAGAGGAAGCGGGACGGATAATGAGCAGTTATTC.

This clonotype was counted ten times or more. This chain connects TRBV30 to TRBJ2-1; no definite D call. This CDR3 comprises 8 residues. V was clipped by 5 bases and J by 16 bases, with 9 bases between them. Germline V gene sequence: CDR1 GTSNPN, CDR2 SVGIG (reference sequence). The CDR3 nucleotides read TGTGCCTGGGCTGGGAAATTCTTC. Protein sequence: CAWAGKFF. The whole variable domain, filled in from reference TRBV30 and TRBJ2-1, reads SQTIHQWPATLVQPVGSPLSLECTVEGTSNPNLYWYRQAAGRGLQLLFYSVGIGQISSEVPQNLSASRPQDRQFILSSKKLLLSDSGFYLCAWAGKFFGPGTRLTVL.

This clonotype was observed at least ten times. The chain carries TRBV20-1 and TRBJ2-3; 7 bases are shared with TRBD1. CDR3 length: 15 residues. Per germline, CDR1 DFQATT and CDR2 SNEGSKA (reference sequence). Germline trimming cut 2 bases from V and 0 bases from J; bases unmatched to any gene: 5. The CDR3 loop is CSARPGQESTDTQYF. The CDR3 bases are TGCAGTGCTAGACCCGGACAGGAAAGCACAGATACGCAGTATTTT.

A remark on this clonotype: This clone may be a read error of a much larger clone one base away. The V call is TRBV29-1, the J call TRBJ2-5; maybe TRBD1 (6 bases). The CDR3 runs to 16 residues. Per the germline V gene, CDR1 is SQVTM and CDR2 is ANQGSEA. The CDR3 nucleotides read TGCAGCGTTGAAGGGCAGGAGTGGGGGCCCCAAGAGGCCCAGTACTTC. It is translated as CSVEGQEWGPQEAQYF.

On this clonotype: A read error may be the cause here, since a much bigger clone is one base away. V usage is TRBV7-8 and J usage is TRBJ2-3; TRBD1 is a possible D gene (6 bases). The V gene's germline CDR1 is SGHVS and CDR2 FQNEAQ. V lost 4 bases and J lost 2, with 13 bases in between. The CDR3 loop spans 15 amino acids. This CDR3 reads CASSSRTAPTDTQYF. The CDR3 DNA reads TGTGCCAGCAGCTCTCGGACAGCACCCACAGATACGCAGTATTTT.